This TCR beta chain was obtained from a study of shared clonotypes between healthy human individuals. Study-level information: CD8 memory received one plate per donor, CD8 naive two, CD4 memory three and CD4 naive three.

Concerning this clone itself: Its cognate antigen is unknown.

General study findings and limits: Several donors had approximately 4.6% of their naive CD4 clonotypes in common.

TCRdb keeps only in-frame clones here, not all; method: immunoSEQ multiplex PCR. The repertoire holds about 2 million clones, with less than 95% as singletons. Naive CD8 populations comprised CD45RO-negative cells positively selected for CCR7, excluding terminally differentiated effector memory CD45RA+ cells. V lost 1 base, J lost 11 bases, and 10 bases stayed unmatched. Per the germline V gene, CDR1 is LNHDA and CDR2 is SQIVND (reference sequence). CDR3 length: 15 amino acids. The chain employs TRBV19 and TRBJ1-4; 7 bases are shared with TRBD1. The sequenced sample was naive CD8+ T cells sorted from blood. The source of this sequence is a man between 18 and 35 years old in good health. CDR3 sequence (DNA): TGTGCCAGTAGTATAGGGAGAAGAGGACAGGACAAACTGTTTTTT. It is translated as CASSIGRRGQDKLFF.